This T cell receptor beta chain was obtained from a study of siplizumab effects on memory and regulatory T cells. Study-wide results and caveats: Greater diversity than memory cells seemed evident in naive T cells, which also appeared to be major alloresponse contributors.

Libraries were prepared by immunoSEQ multiplex PCR; TCRdb keeps only in-frame clonotypes and omits some of them. The sample holds 50,000 to 60,000 clones, more than 75% seen once. Details on this clone: The antigen is undetermined.

Trimming pared 7 bases from V and 3 bases from J, leaving 16 bases between. Germline-derived CDR1 and CDR2 are SEHNR and FQNEAQ (reference sequence). There are 14 residues in the CDR3. The gene calls are TRBV7-9 and TRBJ2-7; D unresolved. This TCR derives from a human donor in good health. Source material: naive CD8+ T cells sorted from blood. As DNA, the CDR3 is TGTGCCAGCACCCTTAATGCAGATTACTACGAGCAGTACTTC. It codes for CASTLNADYYEQYF.